This T cell receptor (beta chain) was obtained from a study of CD8 T cells in Susac syndrome. The CDR3 has 13 residues. V gave up 7 bases and J gave up 5 bases, with 14 bases separating them. Germline CDR1 SQVTM, CDR2 ANQGSEA. RNA, at roughly 0.45 to 1 ug, was reverse transcribed with random hexamers. TCRdb reanalysed the immunoSEQ multiplex PCR reads using MiXCR and keeps one entry per CDR3 protein. The sample carries roughly 130,000 distinct CDR3 sequences, around 96% recorded once. The sequence was collected from a human donor in good health. Input material: CD4+ T cells from PBMCs. This chain links TRBV29-1 with TRBJ1-4, with unresolved D. DNA of the CDR3: TGCAGCGCCAAGGTCCCAAACAATGAAAAACTGTTTTTT. Protein product: CSAKVPNNEKLFF.